This T cell receptor (beta chain) derives from a study of T cells expressing NK-cell markers. The CDR3 is 11 residues long. CDR1 is SGHTA and CDR2 is FQGNSA in the germline V gene. On this clonotype itself: Its cognate antigen is unknown.

Study results and limitations: Also leading the CD3+CD56-NKG2C+ fraction in a handful of donors were these clonotypes.

For each CDR3 protein, TCRdb gives one entry from its re-call of the 5' RACE reads, without DNA. Its table lists hundreds of thousands of distinct CDR3 sequences. This sequence originates from a man aged 18 to 35 in good health. Sequencing was done on a sample of blood T cells: a sorted CD56 or NKG2C T cell subset, CD4+ or CD8+ T cells, or bulk PBMC T cells (not recorded which). The chain carries TRBV7-2 and TRBJ2-5. This CDR3 is CASSLSVAQYF. The complete variable domain, with remaining parts taken from reference TRBV7-2 and TRBJ2-5, reads GAGVSQSPSNKVTEKGKDVELRCDPISGHTALYWYRQSLGQGLEFLIYFQGNSAPDKSGLPSDRFSAERTGGSVSTLTIQRTQQEDSAVYLCASSLSVAQYFGPGTRLLVL.